Presented here are 8 T cell receptor beta chains from one specimen sequenced in a study of OX40 agonist ivuxolimab in advanced cancers. Data came from immunoSEQ multiplex PCR; TCRdb stores just in-frame clones and leaves some out. The sample has tens of thousands of clones; around 84% are singletons. Sequenced here: CD4+ or CD8+ T cells sorted from blood, sampled in a trial of the OX40 agonist ivuxolimab. Receptors were obtained from an adult with an advanced solid tumor such as melanoma, head and neck, liver or kidney cancer.

The chain has TRBV2 and TRBJ2-7, with 8 bases fitting TRBD2. Germline V CDR1 and CDR2: SNHLY, FYNNEI. The CDR3 has 14 amino acids. V dropped 8 bases and J dropped 2; count of bases not matched to a gene: 8. CDR3 nucleotides: TGTGCCAGCTTTACGGGAGGGACTCCCTACGAGCAGTACTTC. This translates into CASFTGGTPYEQYF. The full variable domain, its missing parts supplied by reference TRBV2 and TRBJ2-7, is EPEVTQTPSHQVTQMGQEVILRCVPISNHLYFYWYRQILGQKVEFLVSFYNNEISEKSEIFDDQFSVERPDGSNFTLKIRSTKLEDSAMYFCASFTGGTPYEQYFGPGTRLTVT.

The chain couples TRBV6-5 to TRBJ1-5; D unresolved. The V end was cut by 7 bases, the J end by 5 bases, with 12 bases between. This CDR3 contains 13 residues. Germline V gene data show CDR1 as MNHEY and CDR2 as SVGAGI. The CDR3 reads CASTDQADQPQHF. For the CDR3, the DNA is TGTGCCAGCACTGACCAAGCCGATCAGCCCCAGCATTTT.

The rearrangement joins TRBV19 to TRBJ2-1; 9 positions agree with TRBD2. The CDR3 is 16 amino acids. CDR1 LNHDA and CDR2 SQIVND come from the germline V gene (reference sequence). Trimming at V came to 3 bases and at J to 5 bases, leaving 8 bases not matched to a gene. Here the CDR3 reads CASSITLAGNNNEQFF. The CDR3 DNA is TGTGCCAGTAGTATTACCCTAGCGGGGAATAACAATGAGCAGTTCTTC.

This chain joins TRBV18 and TRBJ1-1; a possible D gene is TRBD1 (5 bases). V lost 2 bases and J lost 3, with 13 bases in between. The germline gives CDR1 KGHSH, CDR2 LQKENI. CDR3 size: 15 residues. The CDR3 DNA reads as TGTGCCAGCTCACCATCGCAGGGAACGGACACTGAAGCTTTCTTT. This encodes CASSPSQGTDTEAFF.

A remark on this clone: This specimen includes other DNA sequences encoding the same CDR3. Here the CDR3 reads CASSFRANYGYTF. In DNA, the CDR3 is TGTGCCAGCAGCTTTAGGGCAAACTATGGCTACACCTTC. The chain combines TRBV7-9 with TRBJ1-2; D gene uncertain. Trimming stripped 3 bases from V and 2 bases from J, with 7 bases between. Germline V gene lookup returns CDR1 SEHNR and CDR2 FQNEAQ (reference sequence). This CDR3 is 13 amino acids long.

Here the CDR3 DNA reads TGTGCCAGCTCACCAACAGGGAATCAGCCCCAGCATTTT. This codes for CASSPTGNQPQHF. The rearrangement uses TRBV18 and TRBJ1-5, with D tentatively TRBD1 (6 bases). CDR3 length: 13 residues. The V and J ends lost 2 bases and 4 bases respectively, with 6 bases between them. The germline CDR1 and CDR2 sequences are KGHSH and LQKENI.

The CDR3 here is CASSFGPGEGYTF. The CDR3 coding sequence is TGTGCCAGCAGCTTCGGACCAGGAGAAGGCTACACCTTC. The genes are TRBV7-3 and TRBJ1-2, with D unresolved. Trimming pared 3 bases from V and 8 bases from J, leaving 13 bases between. The germline gives CDR1 SGHTA, CDR2 FQGTGA. This CDR3 contains 13 residues. Variable domain in full (rest from reference TRBV7-3 and TRBJ1-2): GAGVSQTPSNKVTEKGKYVELRCDPISGHTALYWYRQSLGQGPEFLIYFQGTGAADDSGLPNDRFFAVRPEGSVSTLKIQRTERGDSAVYLCASSFGPGEGYTFGSGTRLTVV.

This clone was seen a few times. V and J are TRBV9 and TRBJ2-3; D remains unclear. Trimming took off 0 bases at V and 0 bases at J, with 8 bases between the two ends. The CDR3 spans 15 residues. CDR1 and CDR2 (germline): SGDLS, YYNGEE. In DNA form, the CDR3 reads TGTGCCAGCAGCGTAGGATCTCATAGCACAGATACGCAGTATTTT. It yields the protein CASSVGSHSTDTQYF.